Listed here is a single T cell receptor (beta chain). This sample is part of a study of blood T cell repertoires in COVID-19. Turning to the study itself: Acute-phase and convalescent COVID-19 samples originated in the United States, Italy and Spain.

The CDR3 runs 14 residues. Germline CDR1 is KGHSH and CDR2 is LQKENI. Trimming stripped 6 bases from V and 7 bases from J, with 13 bases between. As processed by the authors: Researchers report that nucleated cell counts were estimated from reference gene primer amplification. This table comes from immunoSEQ multiplex PCR, and its TCRdb copy is limited to in-frame clones, with some not included. That table supplies the V and J calls and clone size; D and trimming were determined from the DNA. Of some 20,000 clones in the sample, around 86% were seen once. The chain carries TRBV18 and TRBJ1-6; D remains ambiguous. Sequences were obtained from peripheral blood. The clonotype comes from a human donor in a cohort sampled during active COVID-19. The CDR3 coding sequence is TGTGCCAGCTCCTTGAGACAAGTCAATTCACCCCTCCACTTT. Protein: CASSLRQVNSPLHF.